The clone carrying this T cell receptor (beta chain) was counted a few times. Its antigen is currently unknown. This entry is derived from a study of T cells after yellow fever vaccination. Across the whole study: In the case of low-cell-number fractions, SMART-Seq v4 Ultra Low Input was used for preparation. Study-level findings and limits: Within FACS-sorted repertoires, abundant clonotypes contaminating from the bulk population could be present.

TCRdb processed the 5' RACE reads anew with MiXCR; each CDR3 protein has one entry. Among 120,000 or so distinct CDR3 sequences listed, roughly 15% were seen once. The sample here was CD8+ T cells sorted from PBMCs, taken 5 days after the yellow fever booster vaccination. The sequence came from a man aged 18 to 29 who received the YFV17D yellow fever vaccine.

CDR3: CASSGEDEQYF. The DNA for the CDR3 is TGTGCCAGCAGCGGGGAGGACGAGCAGTACTTC. The rearrangement joins TRBV2 to TRBJ2-7; maybe TRBD2 (6 bases). The V and J ends lost 6 bases and 5 bases respectively, with 8 bases between them. CDR1 is SNHLY, CDR2 FYNNEI, per germline. The CDR3 runs 11 residues.